This T cell receptor beta chain was sequenced during a study of human T cells and chemical hapten exposure. V lost 9 bases to trimming and J lost 0 bases, with 23 bases between them. Germline V lookup: CDR1 MDHEN, CDR2 SYDVKM. The CDR3 consists of 17 residues. Within the library, unique molecular identifiers were attached to each individual cDNA molecule. Authors' analysis steps: Across samples, TCR counts had a median of about 93,000 and ranged from roughly 23,224 to 700,000. MiXCR, applied by TCRdb to the RACE reads, yields one record per CDR3 protein. TCRdb's processing, not the study's, gives the V and J calls here. The sample shows fewer than 95,000 distinct CDR3 sequences, 11% of them seen only once. This clonotype was counted between two and nine times. Time point noted: patch test 2, 6 weeks after DPC sensitization. As to treatment: therapeutic diphenylcyclopropenone sensitization with weekly scalp DPC. Phlebotomy was performed prior to application of every patch test.

This receptor was taken from a man aged 40-49 years with alopecia areata. Some clones in this sample may be carry-over from other donors' samples. The V and J genes are TRBV28 and TRBJ1-1, with no clear D. The input for sequencing was whole blood, taken in connection with sensitization to the hapten diphenylcyclopropenone (DPC). The CDR3 DNA reads TGTGCCAGTGACCCGCGGCCCGCTATTAGCATGAACACTGAAGCTTTCTTT. Its protein product is CASDPRPAISMNTEAFF.